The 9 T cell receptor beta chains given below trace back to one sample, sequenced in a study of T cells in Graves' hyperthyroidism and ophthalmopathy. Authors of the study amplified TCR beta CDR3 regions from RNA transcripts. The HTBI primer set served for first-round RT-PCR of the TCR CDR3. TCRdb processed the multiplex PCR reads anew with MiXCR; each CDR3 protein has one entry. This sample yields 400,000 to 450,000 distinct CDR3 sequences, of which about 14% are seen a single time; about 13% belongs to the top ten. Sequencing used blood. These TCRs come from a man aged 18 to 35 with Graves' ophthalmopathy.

As DNA, the CDR3 is TGTGCCAGCAGCTTGTCACAAACCGGGGGACTTAGCAATCAGCCCCAGCATTTT. Protein: CASSLSQTGGLSNQPQHF. The rearrangement joins TRBV5-6 to TRBJ1-5; D perhaps matches TRBD1 (5 bases). CDR1 and CDR2 from the germline V gene are SGHDT and YYEEEE. This CDR3 is built from 18 residues. With 1 base removed from V and 0 bases from J, the gap between germline ends came to 17 bases.

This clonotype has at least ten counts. The CDR3 sequence is CASSQGWSYEQYF. The CDR3, as DNA: TGTGCCAGCAGCCAAGGATGGAGCTACGAGCAGTACTTC. This chain connects TRBV3-1 to TRBJ2-7; D is unresolved. Trimming pared 1 base from V and 3 bases from J, leaving 7 bases between. Looked up from germline, CDR1 is LGHDT and CDR2 is YNNKEL (reference sequence). This CDR3 spans 13 amino acids.

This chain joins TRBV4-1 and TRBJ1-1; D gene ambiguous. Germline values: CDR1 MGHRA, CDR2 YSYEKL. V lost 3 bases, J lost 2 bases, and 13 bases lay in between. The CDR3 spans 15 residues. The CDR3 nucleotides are TGCGCCAGCAGCCAGAAGACGGGCCTCAACACTGAAGCTTTCTTT. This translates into CASSQKTGLNTEAFF.

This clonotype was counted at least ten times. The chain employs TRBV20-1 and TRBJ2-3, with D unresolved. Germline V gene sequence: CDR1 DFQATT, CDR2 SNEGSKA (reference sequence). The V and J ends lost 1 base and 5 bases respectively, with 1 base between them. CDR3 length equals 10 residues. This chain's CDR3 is CSARGDTQYF. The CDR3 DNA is TGCAGTGCTAGAGGAGATACGCAGTATTTT.

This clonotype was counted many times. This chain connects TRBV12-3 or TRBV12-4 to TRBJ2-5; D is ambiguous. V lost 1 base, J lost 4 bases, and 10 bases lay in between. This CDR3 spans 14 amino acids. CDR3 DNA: TGTGCCAGCAGTTTAGATGGCAGAGTAGAGACCCAGTACTTC. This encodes CASSLDGRVETQYF.

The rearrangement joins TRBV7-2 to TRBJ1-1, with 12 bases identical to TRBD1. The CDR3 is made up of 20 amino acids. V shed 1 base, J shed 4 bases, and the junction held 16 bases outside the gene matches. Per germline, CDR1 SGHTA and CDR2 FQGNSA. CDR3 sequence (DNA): TGTGCCAGCAGCTTAGTGTCCGAGGGACAGGGGGCTGGGGTTAGCACTGAAGCTTTCTTT. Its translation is CASSLVSEGQGAGVSTEAFF. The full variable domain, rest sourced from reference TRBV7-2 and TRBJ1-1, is GAGVSQSPSNKVTEKGKDVELRCDPISGHTALYWYRQSLGQGLEFLIYFQGNSAPDKSGLPSDRFSAERTGGSVSTLTIQRTQQEDSAVYLCASSLVSEGQGAGVSTEAFFGQGTRLTVV.

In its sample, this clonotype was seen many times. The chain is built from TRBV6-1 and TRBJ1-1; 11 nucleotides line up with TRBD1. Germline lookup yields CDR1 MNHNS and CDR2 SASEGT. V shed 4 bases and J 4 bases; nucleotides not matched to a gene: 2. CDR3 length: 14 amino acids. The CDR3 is CASSGTGGGTEAFF. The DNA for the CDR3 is TGTGCCAGCAGTGGGACAGGGGGCGGCACTGAAGCTTTCTTT.

The CDR3 nucleotides are TGCGCCAGCAGGATGCAGGGACTCTCTGGGGCCAACGTCCTGACTTTC. Encoded protein: CASRMQGLSGANVLTF. V is TRBV5-1 and J is TRBJ2-6, with D maybe TRBD2 (6 bases). The germline V and J ends were trimmed by 5 bases and 0 bases, with 12 bases remaining between them. Germline V gene sequence: CDR1 SGHRS, CDR2 YFSETQ. CDR3 length: 16 amino acids.

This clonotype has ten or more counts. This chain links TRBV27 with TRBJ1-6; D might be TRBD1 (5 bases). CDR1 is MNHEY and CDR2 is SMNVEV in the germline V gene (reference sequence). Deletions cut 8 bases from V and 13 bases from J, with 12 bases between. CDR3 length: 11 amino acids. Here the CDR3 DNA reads TGTGCCAGCGGCGACAGAGCGCCCCTCCACTTT. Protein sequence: CASGDRAPLHF.